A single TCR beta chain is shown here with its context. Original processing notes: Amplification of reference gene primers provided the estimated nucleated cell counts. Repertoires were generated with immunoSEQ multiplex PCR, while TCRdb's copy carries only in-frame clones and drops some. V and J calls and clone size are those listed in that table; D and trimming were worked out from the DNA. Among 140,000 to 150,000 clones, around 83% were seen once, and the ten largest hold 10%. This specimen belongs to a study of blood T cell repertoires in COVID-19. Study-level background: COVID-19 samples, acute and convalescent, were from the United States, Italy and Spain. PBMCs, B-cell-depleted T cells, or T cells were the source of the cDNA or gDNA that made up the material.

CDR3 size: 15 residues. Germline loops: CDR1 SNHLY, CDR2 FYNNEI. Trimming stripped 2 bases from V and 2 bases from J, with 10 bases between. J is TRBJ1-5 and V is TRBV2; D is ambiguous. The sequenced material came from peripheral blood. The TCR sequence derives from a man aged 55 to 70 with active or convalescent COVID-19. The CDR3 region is CASSEYGLGNQPQHF. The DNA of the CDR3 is TGTGCCAGCAGTGAATACGGGTTAGGCAATCAGCCCCAGCATTTT.